Below, one TCR beta chain is given with its context. This receptor's antigen is unknown. No clone much larger than this one lies a single base away; base qualities are absent. This entry comes from a study of OX40 agonist ivuxolimab in advanced cancers. General notes on the study: Ivuxolimab, which targeted the costimulatory receptor OX40 (CD134), was an agonistic, fully human IgG2 monoclonal antibody. Intravenous ivuxolimab was administered to patients every 2 weeks at six dose levels: 0.01, 0.1, 0.3, 1.5, 3 and 10 mg/kg. Of the 50 or so patients in dose escalation, 19 had hepatocellular carcinoma, about 15 had melanoma, 9 had renal cell carcinoma and 9 had head and neck cancer. The dose-escalation cohort was 82.7% male with a mean age of roughly 60 years, ranging from roughly 23 to 79. Prior anti-PD-1, anti-PD-L1 or anti-CTLA-4 therapy was permitted, and checkpoint inhibitors had been received by about 36% of dose-escalation patients. Partial responses occurred in three dose-escalation patients: two with cutaneous melanoma and one with hepatocellular carcinoma. The point of sequencing TCRbeta in the periphery was to test whether ivuxolimab changed TCR sequence diversity and drove clonal T-cell expansion. The paper reports the monotherapy dose-escalation portion (N of about 54 patients) of the phase I ivuxolimab trial.

The CDR3 measures 13 amino acids from cysteine to phenylalanine. Here the CDR3 DNA is all that survives: 39 bases in frame from base 1. The germline V gene encodes CDR1 MNHEY and CDR2 SMNVEV (reference sequence). V gives up 2 bases and J gives up 1 base, and the segment between their germline ends measures 6 bases. Overall results and qualifications from the work: Low levels of normalized T-cell clonal expansion were also shown by some nonresponding patients. After ivuxolimab, expanded clones were on average more numerous among CD8+ T cells than among CD4+ T cells. In the 0.1-3.0 mg/kg groups, partial responders were among the patients with the lowest normalized peripheral clonal expansion, particularly in CD8+ T cells. Antigen specificity was not determined for the clonally expanded peripheral T cells. At doses from 0.1 to 3.0 mg/kg, clonal expansion was seen in both CD4+ and CD8+ blood T cells between baseline and week 6.

Patients with autoimmune disease history or receiving systemic immunosuppression were excluded from the trial. Peripheral blood for TCR sequencing was collected from all dose cohorts at baseline, on cycle 4 day 1, and on cycle 7 day 1. The samples were drawn from a first-in-human, open-label, multicenter phase I dose-escalation trial of ivuxolimab. Adults with locally advanced or metastatic melanoma, renal cell carcinoma, hepatocellular carcinoma or head and neck squamous cell carcinoma were enrolled in the trial. CD4+ and CD8+ T cells were sorted separately from peripheral blood before TCR sequencing. For sequencing of the TCRbeta CDR3 region, genomic DNA was extracted from the sorted cells. TCRbeta CDR3 regions were sequenced using the immunoSEQ Assay. Drawn from immuneACCESS, this table holds only the in-frame rearrangements with V and J called that TCRdb kept. Clones are partly lost; checked studies trace under half to an unresolved V gene and leave the rest unexplained. In this sample the table shows about 87,000 clones, 87% of which occur a single time. 1.5% to 2% of the sample is held by the ten biggest clonotypes.

The sequences come from CD4+ or CD8+ T cells sorted from blood, collected in a trial of the OX40 agonist ivuxolimab. The source is an adult with an advanced solid tumor such as melanoma, head and neck, liver or kidney cancer. The V gene is TRBV27 and the J gene is TRBJ2-7, with the D gene too uncertain to name. The DNA sequence follows: TGTGCCAGCAGTTTAACAGATTCCTACGAGCAGTACTTC. Translated, it gives CASSLTDSYEQYF.